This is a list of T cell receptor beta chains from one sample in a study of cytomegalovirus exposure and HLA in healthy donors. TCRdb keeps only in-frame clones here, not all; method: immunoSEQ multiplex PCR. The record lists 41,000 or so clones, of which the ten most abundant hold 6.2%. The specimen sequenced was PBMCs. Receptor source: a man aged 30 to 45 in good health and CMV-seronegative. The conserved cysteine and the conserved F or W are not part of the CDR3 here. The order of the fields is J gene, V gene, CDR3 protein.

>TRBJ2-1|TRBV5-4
ASSPSKRGLNNEQF
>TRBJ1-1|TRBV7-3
ASSAGRSTEAF
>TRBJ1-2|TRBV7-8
ASSLGTARNYGYT
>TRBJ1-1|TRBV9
ASSVEGQGLTEAF
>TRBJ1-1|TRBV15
ATSARQGSSEAF
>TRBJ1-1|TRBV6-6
ASSYSGQGSAEAF
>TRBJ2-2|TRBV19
ASSIDQRGTGELF
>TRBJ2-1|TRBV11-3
ASSSDGDEQF
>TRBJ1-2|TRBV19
ASSIDSNYGYT
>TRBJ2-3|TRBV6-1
ATSGQGTDTQY
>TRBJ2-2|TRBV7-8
ASSYRENTGELF
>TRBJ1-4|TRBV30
AWSVENRNNEKLF
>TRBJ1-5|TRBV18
ASSEAAQPQH
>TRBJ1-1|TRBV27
ASSSPGYVNTEAF
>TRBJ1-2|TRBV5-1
ASSFQGGANGYT
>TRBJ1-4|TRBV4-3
ASSQVRATNEKLF
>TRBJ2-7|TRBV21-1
ASGDRLSYEQY
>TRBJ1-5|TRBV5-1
ASSLRSGDQPQH
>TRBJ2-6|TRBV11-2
ASSLETAGRGLTGANVLT
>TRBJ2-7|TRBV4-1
ASSQGGLAYEQY
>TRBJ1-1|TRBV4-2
ASSQGTGRDTEAF
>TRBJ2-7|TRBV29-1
SVAGQNLYEQY
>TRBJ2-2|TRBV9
ASSVGGSRTGELF